This T cell receptor beta chain was sequenced for a study of T cell changes during pregnancy in multiple sclerosis. This clone occurred a few times. Other DNA sequences from this sample encode an identical CDR3 as well. TCRdb's table, derived via immunoSEQ multiplex PCR, lists solely in-frame clones and lacks some. Of around 42,000 clones listed, about 87% are singletons. The germline V gene has CDR1 MNHNS and CDR2 SASEGT. CDR3 size: 12 residues. V lost 5 bases and J lost 5, with 9 bases in between. This chain connects TRBV6-1 to TRBJ1-1; D gene uncertain. This receptor was taken from a female donor in good health, enrolled as a control in a pregnancy study. The material was peripheral blood, obtained in the first trimester of pregnancy. CDR3 in amino acids: CASSTRGTEAFF. DNA of the CDR3: TGTGCCAGCAGTACCCGAGGGACTGAAGCTTTCTTT.